This T cell receptor beta chain emerged from a study of blood T cells in healthy people across ages (dated by TCRdb to about 2015). A note on the overall study: In model experiments, template switching captured about one uniquely barcoded TCR beta cDNA molecule for every two T cells. Age-related changes in TCR beta repertoire diversity were measured in the study by deep sequencing normalized with unique cDNA molecular identifiers. Four age groups were formed from the donors: young (average approximately 15 years), middle-aged (around 39), aged (about 62) and long-lived (around 82). To avoid experimental bias, donors of different ages were distributed randomly across sequencing lanes. Using the same blood draw, the study looked at two additional independent replicas of 1 million unique cDNA reads for two donors, one aged 18 to 30 and the other aged 80 or older.

Details on this clonotype: Its recognized antigen is unknown. No per-base quality is available; no much larger clone lies one base away.

Receptor amplification or capture employed 5' RACE. TCRdb shows the sequencer as Illumina HiSeq 2500. A second PCR of about 7 to 12 cycles was run with a J-beta primer mix and a sample-barcoded 5' primer. A unique molecular identifier was introduced onto each TCR beta cDNA molecule by a template-switch 5' adaptor carrying 12 random nucleotides. Each sample yielded at least 3 million CDR3-containing paired-end reads. All of the RNA was converted into first-strand cDNA using the Mint cDNA synthesis kit, with a TRBC-specific oligonucleotide serving as the primer. Following uracil-DNA glycosylase treatment, a first 18-cycle PCR with universal primers M1SS and BC2_uni_R was performed on all cDNA. In the authors' own workflow: Each sample was normalized by randomly selecting 1 million high-quality reads, each carrying a distinct molecular identifier. Reads sharing molecular identifiers were discarded rather than binned into consensus sequences. CDR3 identification, clonotype clustering and error correction used MiTCR with a Q25 quality threshold and the strictest error-elimination algorithm. Lower-bound total TCR beta diversity was estimated with a nonparametric unseen species model using Euler transformation. TCRdb handled the public reads itself, with Q25 trimming in fastp and clone calling in MiXCR, and kept productive beta chains. Every CDR3 protein is listed once, alongside the most common genes and DNA of its rows. The V and J calls and clone size are TCRdb's, not the authors'. The sample contains about a million distinct CDR3 sequences, around two fifths of them found a single time. The ten largest clones capture around 14% of the sample.

V loses 6 bases, J loses 3 bases, and the germline ends lie 12 bases apart. Looking up the germline V gene yields CDR1 SQVTM and CDR2 ANQGSEA. The CDR3 has 13 amino acids, counting the end cysteine and phenylalanine. The DNA shown is the 39-base CDR3, in frame from base 1. Overall results and qualifications from the work: Bulk unsorted PBMC profiling prevented conclusive comparison of naive and antigen-experienced compartments. Compared with the aged group, the long-lived group had more naive CD4+ T cells, fewer expanded clones and increased TCR diversity, suggesting age selection. Observed TCR beta diversity per million T cells fell roughly linearly with age, and a significant reduction was already apparent by age approximately 40. Estimates of total diversity from one million sequenced T cells were regarded as lower bounds and underestimates. A strong correlation was found between observed TCR beta diversity and the percentage of naive T cells measured by flow cytometry. Donor CMV infection status was unknown, potentially confounding age-related changes in expanded clonotypes.

Systemically healthy Caucasian individuals from Russia, about 38 in total and aged about 6 to 90 years, were included as donors. Roughly 9 milliliters of peripheral blood were drawn from each donor into EDTA-treated Vacutainer tubes. Ficoll-Paque density-gradient centrifugation was used to isolate PBMCs, with at least 6.5 million per sample. Trizol reagent was used to extract total RNA from the PBMCs, yielding at least 5 micrograms per sample. Naive CD45RAhigh/CD27high T cell percentages were measured by flow cytometry on a PBMC aliquot from every donor. The sequenced sample was blood. This clonotype was sampled from a young man in good health. The rearranged segments are TRBV29-1 and TRBJ2-1, with the D gene call left open. For the CDR3, the sequence is CSVAPRDYNEQFF. The sequence in DNA is TGCAGCGTGGCGCCAAGGGACTACAATGAGCAGTTCTTC.